The clone carrying this T cell receptor beta chain has only one observation. Its antigen is not known. Per the germline V gene, CDR1 is MNHNY and CDR2 is SVGAGI (reference sequence). The CDR3 spans 15 residues. Trimming left V 5 bases short and J 7 bases short, with 21 bases between. The entry originates in a study of OX40 agonist ivuxolimab in advanced cancers. Study-level findings and limits: Not determined was the antigen specificity of the expanded peripheral T cells.

The table came from immunoSEQ multiplex PCR; TCRdb's copy has only in-frame clones and leaves some out. In the table there are 70,000 to 95,000 clones, 70% to 90% of which are singletons. The clonotype comes from an adult with an advanced solid tumor such as melanoma, head and neck, liver or kidney cancer. The chain is built from TRBV6-6 and TRBJ2-7, with D unresolved. The sequencing here drew on CD4+ or CD8+ T cells sorted from blood, taken in a trial of the OX40 agonist ivuxolimab. The chain's CDR3 is CASSQRDDGSEEQYF. CDR3 DNA: TGTGCCAGCAGTCAGAGAGACGACGGTTCGGAGGAGCAGTACTTC.